The 25 T cell receptor beta chains given below trace back to one sample, sequenced in a study of lymphopenia after photon versus proton radiotherapy. The table came from immunoSEQ multiplex PCR; TCRdb's copy has only in-frame clones and leaves some out. Of some 70,000 clones in the sample, about 89% were seen once. The sequencing here drew on peripheral blood, taken from a patient treated with proton-based radiotherapy. The receptor set was obtained from a man older than 75 with esophageal cancer.

The chain couples TRBV7-7 to TRBJ2-5, with 9 bases fitting TRBD1. The CDR3 length is 16 residues. Germline CDR1 SSHAT, CDR2 FNYEAQ (reference sequence). After removal of 5 bases from V and 8 bases from J, the junction contained 15 bases not matched to a gene. CDR3 DNA sequence: TGTGCCAGCAGCCTCGTTACAGGGGGCAACGTTAGTACCCAGTACTTC. Translating it yields CASSLVTGGNVSTQYF.

The chain recombines TRBV5-4 with TRBJ2-1; 9 bases are shared with TRBD2. The germline V gene has CDR1 SGHNT and CDR2 YYREEE (reference sequence). Losses at the gene ends were 0 bases for V and 8 bases for J; bases not matched to a gene: 9. The CDR3 covers 16 residues. CDR3 residues: CASSLAMLAGKDEQFF. The CDR3, as DNA: TGTGCCAGCAGCTTGGCCATGCTAGCGGGGAAGGATGAGCAGTTCTTC.

V usage is TRBV6-5 and J usage is TRBJ2-5; no clear D gene. CDR3 length: 15 residues. In germline, CDR1 is MNHEY, CDR2 SVGAGI. Between the trimmed V and J ends, which lost 6 bases and 2 bases, there was a span of 16 bases. The CDR3 is CASSLLSWGQETQYF. The CDR3 region has the DNA TGTGCCAGCAGCCTCCTTTCGTGGGGACAAGAGACCCAGTACTTC.

This clone showed up many times. The chain links TRBV28 to TRBJ2-7; TRBD2 might be the D (6 bases). Germline CDR1 MDHEN, CDR2 SYDVKM. The CDR3 runs to 14 residues. V was pared by 5 bases and J by 6 bases, with 17 bases between. The CDR3 sequence is CASSPPGVPFEQYF. CDR3 in DNA: TGTGCCAGCAGTCCCCCGGGGGTCCCTTTCGAGCAGTACTTC.

This sequence joins TRBV4-3 and TRBJ2-7; TRBD2 matches 7 bases. The trim removed 0 bases at V and 3 bases at J, leaving 2 bases unmatched. CDR1 and CDR2 (germline): LGHNA, YSLEER. There are 14 residues in the CDR3. The CDR3 is CASSQDTGGYEQYF. The CDR3 nucleotides are TGCGCCAGCAGCCAAGACACGGGGGGCTACGAGCAGTACTTC.

The chain combines TRBV28 with TRBJ2-1; TRBD2 matches 8 bases. Germline trimming cut 6 bases from V and 6 bases from J; bases unmatched to any gene: 4. The V gene's germline CDR1 is MDHEN and CDR2 SYDVKM. The CDR3 extends over 13 amino acids. The CDR3 spells CASRPGGANEQFF. The DNA of the CDR3 is TGTGCCAGCAGGCCCGGGGGGGCCAATGAGCAGTTCTTC.

The V and J genes are TRBV5-1 and TRBJ2-3, with D perhaps matching TRBD1 (6 bases). Per the germline V gene, CDR1 is SGHRS and CDR2 is YFSETQ. The ends were cut back, 2 bases at V and 3 bases at J, with 10 bases in the middle. The CDR3 spans 14 residues. CDR3 bases: TGCGCCAGCAGCTTCAGTACAGGGACAGATACGCAGTATTTT. This translates into CASSFSTGTDTQYF.

For the CDR3, the DNA is TGTGCCAGCAGTGCCCGGACAGCTGGGGCCAACGTCCTGACTTTC. This codes for CASSARTAGANVLTF. The genes are TRBV2 and TRBJ2-6, with a weak D call TRBD1 (6 bases). The CDR3 is 15 residues long. Germline V gene data show CDR1 as SNHLY and CDR2 as FYNNEI. Deletions cut 4 bases from V and 2 bases from J, with 9 bases between. The variable domain in full, with the rest retrieved from reference TRBV2 and TRBJ2-6, is EPEVTQTPSHQVTQMGQEVILRCVPISNHLYFYWYRQILGQKVEFLVSFYNNEISEKSEIFDDQFSVERPDGSNFTLKIRSTKLEDSAMYFCASSARTAGANVLTFGAGSRLTVL.

The chain is built from TRBV4-1 and TRBJ2-1; D gene ambiguous. Trimming removed 1 base at V and 3 bases at J, with 10 bases between. The CDR3 extends over 15 amino acids. The germline V gene has CDR1 MGHRA and CDR2 YSYEKL. The CDR3 bases are TGCGCCAGCAGCCAAGCTCCAGACGGCTACAATGAGCAGTTCTTC. Translating it yields CASSQAPDGYNEQFF.

This clone came up once. This chain uses TRBV18 with TRBJ2-5; unclear D gene. The J call could be wrong; TRBJ2-7 is a better fit for the DNA end. The CDR3 consists of 13 residues. Germline lookup yields CDR1 KGHSH and CDR2 LQKENI. The CDR3 sequence is CASSPAYGYEQYF. The CDR3 bases are TGTGCCAGCTCACCAGCATACGGTTACGAGCAGTACTTC.

The V and J genes are TRBV4-3 and TRBJ2-7, with no clear D. Germline-derived CDR1 and CDR2 are LGHNA and YSLEER. This CDR3 spans 14 amino acids. With 0 bases removed from V and 2 bases from J, the gap between germline ends came to 8 bases. The CDR3 DNA reads TGCGCCAGCAGCCAAGATATAAACACCTACGAGCAGTACTTC. Translating it yields CASSQDINTYEQYF.

The genes are TRBV11-3 and TRBJ2-7, with a possible D match to TRBD1 (5 bases). In germline, CDR1 is SGHNT, CDR2 YENEEA. The CDR3 loop spans 13 amino acids. The V end was cut by 5 bases, the J end by 6 bases, with 14 bases between. The CDR3 DNA reads TGTGCCAGCAGCCCGTCAAGGGGTGGCGAGCAGTACTTC. The encoded protein is CASSPSRGGEQYF.

The gene calls are TRBV19 and TRBJ2-2, with 8 bases matching TRBD1. The V segment lost 5 bases and the J segment 9 bases; nucleotides outside the gene matches: 8. The CDR3 loop spans 14 amino acids. Germline CDR1 reads LNHDA; CDR2 reads SQIVND (reference sequence). The CDR3 loop is CASSGQGAARELFF. The DNA of the CDR3 is TGTGCCAGTAGTGGTCAGGGGGCGGCCAGGGAGCTGTTTTTT.

The chain is built from TRBV6-5 and TRBJ1-2, with unresolved D. The germline V and J ends were trimmed by 0 bases and 0 bases, with 8 bases remaining between them. CDR3 size: 15 residues. Germline lookup yields CDR1 MNHEY and CDR2 SVGAGI. CDR3: CASSYSEGANYGYTF. DNA for the CDR3: TGTGCCAGCAGTTACTCTGAGGGAGCTAACTATGGCTACACCTTC.

The rearrangement joins TRBV7-9 to TRBJ2-3; 9 bases align to TRBD2. V shed 5 bases, J shed 2 bases, and the junction held 5 bases outside the gene matches. The CDR3 extends over 15 amino acids. The germline V gene has CDR1 SEHNR and CDR2 FQNEAQ (reference sequence). The CDR3 loop reads CASSDSGGFTDTQYF. The CDR3 region has the DNA TGTGCCAGCAGCGATAGCGGGGGATTCACAGATACGCAGTATTTT.

This rearrangement joins TRBV5-4 to TRBJ2-4; TRBD1 matches at 7 bases. This CDR3 has 14 residues. Germline loops: CDR1 SGHNT, CDR2 YYREEE (reference sequence). The trim removed 0 bases at V and 4 bases at J, leaving 1 base unmatched. CDR3 coding DNA: TGTGCCAGCAGCTTGGACAGGGGTAAAAACATTCAGTACTTC. As protein: CASSLDRGKNIQYF. Using reference TRBV5-4 and TRBJ2-4 for the parts outside the CDR3, the full variable domain is ETGVTQSPTHLIKTRGQQVTLRCSSQSGHNTVSWYQQALGQGPQFIFQYYREEENGRGNFPPRFSGLQFPNYSSELNVNALELDDSALYLCASSLDRGKNIQYFGAGTRLSVL.

The chain carries TRBV7-9 and TRBJ2-5, with D possibly matching TRBD1 (6 bases). Per germline, CDR1 SEHNR and CDR2 FQNEAQ (reference sequence). The CDR3 consists of 15 residues. Between the trimmed V and J ends, which lost 1 base and 5 bases, there was a span of 14 bases. The CDR3 nucleotides read TGTGCCAGCAGCTTAGTAGGGGGACGGGCGGAGACCCAGTACTTC. This encodes CASSLVGGRAETQYF.

The chain is built from TRBV4-3 and TRBJ2-3; D is unclear. Trimming took off 2 bases at V and 1 base at J, with 4 bases between the two ends. The germline CDR1 and CDR2 sequences are LGHNA and YSLEER. This CDR3 comprises 13 residues. For the CDR3, the DNA is TGCGCCAGCAGCCAACCTGGCACAGATACGCAGTATTTT. Translation: CASSQPGTDTQYF.

The V and J genes are TRBV6-5 and TRBJ2-2, with D perhaps assigned TRBD1 or TRBD2 (6 bases each). The V end was cut by 5 bases, the J end by 6 bases, with 13 bases between. The CDR3 has 14 amino acids. The germline gives CDR1 MNHEY, CDR2 SVGAGI. The CDR3: CASSRGTPAGELFF. The CDR3 DNA reads TGTGCCAGCAGTCGGGGGACACCAGCCGGGGAGCTGTTTTTT.

The chain links TRBV11-2 to TRBJ2-3; TRBD2 matches 9 bases. V dropped 3 bases and J dropped 2; count of bases not matched to a gene: 6. The germline CDR1 and CDR2 sequences are SGHAT and FQNNGV. The length of the CDR3 is 16 residues. The CDR3 region is CASSFLAGALTDTQYF. DNA for the CDR3: TGTGCCAGCAGCTTCTTAGCGGGAGCCCTCACAGATACGCAGTATTTT.

The J gene is TRBJ1-4, the V gene TRBV18; possible D gene TRBD1, 6 bases. This CDR3 has 15 amino acids. The V end lost 1 base, the J end lost 6 bases, and 12 bases lay between the germline ends. The V gene's germline CDR1 is KGHSH and CDR2 LQKENI. The CDR3 here is CASSPRQDRDEKLFF. The DNA for the CDR3 is TGTGCCAGCTCACCACGACAGGACAGAGATGAAAAACTGTTTTTT.

The sample holds one count of this clone. The V gene is TRBV5-1, the J gene TRBJ1-2; D remains ambiguous. With 0 bases removed from V and 3 bases from J, the gap between germline ends came to 9 bases. The length of the CDR3 is 14 residues. Germline assignment: CDR1 SGHRS and CDR2 YFSETQ. CDR3 DNA: TGCGCCAGCAGCTTGGTACGCCCGGACTATGGCTACACCTTC. This codes for CASSLVRPDYGYTF.

This clone appeared a single time. V usage is TRBV4-1 and J usage is TRBJ2-3, with D unresolved. Per the germline V gene, CDR1 is MGHRA and CDR2 is YSYEKL. The germline V and J ends were trimmed by 1 base and 11 bases, with 13 bases remaining between them. The CDR3 runs to 13 residues. CDR3 DNA sequence: TGCGCCAGCAGCCAAGTACTGCTGGGGATGCAGTATTTT. Residues: CASSQVLLGMQYF.

The CDR3 region is CASSYRSGQTDTQYF. In DNA form, the CDR3 reads TGTGCCAGCAGCTACAGGTCCGGGCAGACAGATACGCAGTATTTT. V is TRBV7-2 and J is TRBJ2-3; D might be TRBD1 (5 bases). The V end was cut by 4 bases, the J end by 3 bases, with 14 bases between. Germline CDR1 reads SGHTA; CDR2 reads FQGNSA. The CDR3 is made up of 15 amino acids.

This rearrangement joins TRBV5-1 to TRBJ1-1, with unresolved D. V lost 2 bases to trimming and J lost 5 bases, with 10 bases between them. The CDR3 has 13 amino acids. The germline V gene has CDR1 SGHRS and CDR2 YFSETQ. CDR3 DNA sequence: TGCGCCAGCAGCTTCCTCCCCGGGACTGAAGCTTTCTTT. Its translation is CASSFLPGTEAFF.